Each of the 17 T cell receptor beta chains below was sequenced from the same sample in a study of cytomegalovirus exposure and HLA in healthy donors (dated by TCRdb to between 2016 and 2019). Libraries were constructed by the immunoSEQ multiplex PCR assay. The multiplex PCR relied on a mix of 60 forward primers for TCR Vbeta segments and 13 reverse primers for TCR Jbeta segments. TCRdb obtained this table from immuneACCESS and retained in-frame rearrangements with V and J assigned. These tables miss some clones; where compared with another copy, unresolved V genes account for less than half of the shortfall, and the remainder is unexplained. In this sample the table shows 100,000 to 150,000 clones, around 80% of which occur a single time. Of the sample, over 3% falls within the top ten clones. The sample comprised PBMCs. The receptors were sampled from a middle-aged woman in good health and CMV-seronegative.

This chain joins TRBV27 and TRBJ2-1; 11 bases are shared with TRBD2. Per the germline V gene, CDR1 is MNHEY and CDR2 is SMNVEV (reference sequence). The length of the CDR3 is 16 residues. V shed 5 bases and J 5 bases; nucleotides not matched to a gene: 8. CDR3 nucleotide sequence: TGTGCCAGCAGTCTACTTAGCGGGGGGGACCACAATGAGCAGTTCTTC. Translated, it gives CASSLLSGGDHNEQFF.

The chain carries TRBV2 and TRBJ1-5; 9 nucleotides agree with TRBD1. J gave up 4 bases and V 4 bases, and 5 bases lay outside the gene matches. From germline, CDR1 is SNHLY and CDR2 FYNNEI. The CDR3 extends over 15 amino acids. CDR3 nucleotide sequence: TGTGCCAGCAGTGTCACCGGGACAGGGAATCAGCCCCAGCATTTT. The encoded protein is CASSVTGTGNQPQHF.

The chain uses TRBV6-6 and TRBJ1-2, with D perhaps TRBD1 (5 bases). Germline-derived CDR1 and CDR2 are MNHNY and SVGAGI (reference sequence). With 7 bases removed from V and 3 bases from J, the gap between germline ends came to 18 bases. This CDR3 is built from 15 residues. CDR3 sequence: CASTLGLGVDYGYTF. CDR3 nucleotides: TGTGCCAGCACCCTAGGGCTAGGGGTAGACTATGGCTACACCTTC.

The chain uses TRBV18 and TRBJ1-4; D remains unclear. V was pared by 4 bases and J by 0 bases, with 12 bases between. Per the germline V gene, CDR1 is KGHSH and CDR2 is LQKENI. This CDR3 comprises 16 residues. Written as DNA, the CDR3 is TGTGCCAGCTCACTCGCCGAGGGCCCAACTAATGAAAAACTGTTTTTT. Protein: CASSLAEGPTNEKLFF.

This chain links TRBV2 with TRBJ2-3; 7 nucleotides match TRBD1. CDR3 length: 14 amino acids. After removal of 6 bases from V and 3 bases from J, the junction contained 6 bases not matched to a gene. Germline loops: CDR1 SNHLY, CDR2 FYNNEI. For the CDR3, the DNA is TGTGCCAGCAGGACAGGGAGCCCAACAGATACGCAGTATTTT. It is translated as CASRTGSPTDTQYF.

The rearrangement links TRBV5-1 to TRBJ1-2, with 12 bases lining up with TRBD1. V lost 2 bases, J lost 3 bases, and 5 bases stayed unmatched. CDR3 length: 16 residues. Germline CDR1 and CDR2: SGHRS and YFSETQ. The CDR3 bases are TGCGCCAGCAGCTTACGGGACAGGGGGCGCGACTATGGCTACACCTTC. Its protein is CASSLRDRGRDYGYTF.

This clone has just one count. This CDR3 reads CASSEDNMNTEAFF. The CDR3 DNA follows: TGTGCCAGCAGCGAGGACAATATGAACACTGAAGCTTTCTTT. The V and J genes are TRBV6-1 and TRBJ1-1; D is perhaps TRBD1 (5 bases). Looked up from germline, CDR1 is MNHNS and CDR2 is SASEGT. The V and J ends lost 6 bases and 0 bases respectively, with 11 bases between them. The CDR3 totals 14 residues.

This chain joins TRBV13 and TRBJ1-2, with D maybe TRBD1 (5 bases). Per the germline V gene, CDR1 is PRHDT and CDR2 is FYEKMQ (reference sequence). The V end was cut by 3 bases, the J end by 4 bases, with 9 bases between. The CDR3 is 13 residues long. CDR3 region: CASSLGGSYGYTF. In nucleotides, the CDR3 is TGTGCCAGCAGCTTGGGGGGGAGCTATGGCTACACCTTC.

J is TRBJ2-2 and V is TRBV7-9, with 11 bases that match TRBD2. Per germline, CDR1 SEHNR and CDR2 FQNEAQ (reference sequence). This CDR3 has 16 residues. Losses at the gene ends were 4 bases for V and 5 bases for J; bases not matched to a gene: 6. The CDR3 protein is CASSSPLAGGTGELFF. The CDR3 DNA reads as TGTGCCAGCAGCTCCCCTCTAGCGGGAGGTACCGGGGAGCTGTTTTTT. Using reference TRBV7-9 and TRBJ2-2 for the parts outside the CDR3, the full variable domain is DTGVSQNPRHKITKRGQNVTFRCDPISEHNRLYWYRQTLGQGPEFLTYFQNEAQLEKSRLLSDRFSAERPKGSFSTLEIQRTEQGDSAMYLCASSSPLAGGTGELFFGEGSRLTVL.

The chain links TRBV4-2 to TRBJ1-1, with 8 bases lining up with TRBD1. V lost 4 bases, J lost 5 bases, and 15 bases stayed unmatched. Germline lookup yields CDR1 LGHNA and CDR2 YNFKEQ. This CDR3 has 17 residues. CDR3 loop: CASSLTSDRGGETEAFF. CDR3 nucleotides: TGTGCCAGCAGCCTTACTAGCGACAGGGGAGGTGAGACTGAAGCTTTCTTT.

The V gene is TRBV28, the J gene TRBJ1-5; 10 nucleotides align to TRBD1. V was clipped by 5 bases and J by 7 bases; unmatched bases: 14. Germline V lookup: CDR1 MDHEN, CDR2 SYDVKM. This CDR3 region has 17 residues. CDR3 protein: CASSLILGQGLGQPQHF. DNA for the CDR3: TGTGCCAGCAGTCTAATACTGGGACAGGGGTTGGGCCAGCCCCAGCATTTT.

The chain joins TRBV4-2 to TRBJ1-6; perhaps TRBD1 as D (5 bases). CDR1 and CDR2 from the germline V gene are LGHNA and YNFKEQ. V dropped 0 bases and J dropped 0 bases, with 18 bases sitting between them. CDR3 length: 20 amino acids. This CDR3 is CASSQDPGTAHASYNSPLHF. Written as DNA, the CDR3 is TGTGCCAGCAGCCAAGATCCCGGGACTGCCCATGCCTCCTATAATTCACCCCTCCACTTT.

The chain joins TRBV9 to TRBJ1-5; D is unresolved. Trimming stripped 0 bases from V and 3 bases from J, with 7 bases between. The germline V gene encodes CDR1 SGDLS and CDR2 YYNGEE. The CDR3 has 14 residues. DNA of the CDR3: TGTGCCAGCAGCGTAGGAGGGAACAATCAGCCCCAGCATTTT. It codes for CASSVGGNNQPQHF.

The chain couples TRBV6-6 to TRBJ2-2; D is possibly TRBD2 (6 bases). Germline V gene data show CDR1 as MNHNY and CDR2 as SVGAGI (reference sequence). CDR3 size: 15 residues. Between the trimmed V and J ends, which lost 4 bases and 4 bases, there was a span of 13 bases. The CDR3 sequence: CASSSFSGSTGELFF. The CDR3 DNA follows: TGTGCCAGCAGTTCCTTCTCCGGGAGCACCGGGGAGCTGTTTTTT.

The chain combines TRBV29-1 with TRBJ1-1, with D maybe TRBD1 (5 bases). V dropped 1 base and J dropped 3 bases, with 9 bases sitting between them. CDR3 length: 13 amino acids. Germline V CDR1 and CDR2: SQVTM, ANQGSEA. CDR3 loop: CSVEAGGDTEAFF. In DNA form, the CDR3 reads TGCAGCGTTGAAGCTGGGGGGGACACTGAAGCTTTCTTT.

The chain carries TRBV6-1 and TRBJ1-1; possibly TRBD1 for D (6 bases). Looked up from germline, CDR1 is MNHNS and CDR2 is SASEGT. The CDR3 contains 13 residues. V lost 6 bases, J lost 1 base, and 9 bases lay in between. The CDR3 coding sequence is TGTGCCAGCAGACTGACAGGGAACACTGAAGCTTTCTTT. It is translated as CASRLTGNTEAFF.

This clone has only a few counts. V is TRBV6-6 and J is TRBJ1-3; 7 bases are a match to TRBD1. The V and J ends lost 6 bases and 7 bases, in that order; junction bases with no gene match: 9. The CDR3 runs 14 residues. CDR1 is MNHNY, CDR2 SVGAGI, per germline (reference sequence). As DNA, the CDR3 is TGTGCCAGCAGGGCCCGACAGGGCCCCAACACCATATATTTT. Its translation is CASRARQGPNTIYF.